The next 26 T cell receptor beta chains were all read from a single sample in a study of tumor-infiltrating lymphocytes in primary liver carcinoma. Starting from approximately 0.45 ug of total RNA, TCR beta cDNA was produced with a primer in the constant region. Amplification in three nested multiplex PCR rounds with slightly modified ARM-PCR gave rise to TCR beta libraries. Running roughly 10 cycles apiece, the first two PCR rounds relied on TRBV1-TRBV30 forward primers together with a C-beta reverse primer. TCRdb processed the multiplex PCR reads anew with MiXCR; each CDR3 protein has one entry. The sample lists about 320,000 distinct CDR3 sequences, approximately 65% occurring once. It was unsorted whole blood that yielded blood RNA, and germline DNA was also extracted. The sample taken for sequencing was peripheral blood. All receptors derive from a man in his forties with primary liver carcinoma and hepatitis B virus infection.

CDR3 in amino acids: CASSPLAAPGETQYF. As DNA, the CDR3 is TGTGCCAGCAGCCCCCTAGCGGCGCCAGGGGAGACCCAGTACTTC. V usage is TRBV4-2 and J usage is TRBJ2-5; 7 bases align to TRBD2. V gave up 4 bases and J gave up 5 bases; unmatched junction bases: 10. The CDR3 length is 15 residues. Germline CDR1 LGHNA, CDR2 YNFKEQ.

This clonotype was observed at least ten times. The genes are TRBV10-3 and TRBJ1-3; tentative D call: TRBD1 (6 bases). Looked up from germline, CDR1 is ENHRY and CDR2 is SYGVKD. This CDR3 spans 14 amino acids. V lost 5 bases to trimming and J lost 0 bases, with 8 bases between them. CDR3 coding DNA: TGTGCCATCAGTACAGGGAGCTCTGGAAACACCATATATTTT. It is translated as CAISTGSSGNTIYF.

To note about this clonotype: One base away lies a much larger clone, so this may be a sequencing read error. This chain connects TRBV10-3 to TRBJ2-1, with 12 bases that match TRBD1. The V gene's germline CDR1 is ENHRY and CDR2 SYGVKD. J gave up 7 bases and V 9 bases, and 7 bases lay outside the gene matches. This CDR3 region has 14 residues. This chain's CDR3 is CAMRGQGAGNEQFF. In DNA form, the CDR3 reads TGTGCCATGCGGGGACAGGGGGCTGGTAATGAGCAGTTCTTC.

In the case of this clonotype: A read error is possible here, since a much larger clone lies one base away. The chain joins TRBV6-1 to TRBJ1-5; perhaps TRBD1 as D (5 bases). The CDR3 runs 14 residues. Germline V lookup: CDR1 MNHNS, CDR2 SASEGT. CDR3 coding DNA: TGTGCCAGCAGATCAGGGAGTCAAAATCAGCCCCACCATTTT. It yields the protein CASRSGSQNQPHHF.

Concerning this clonotype itself: A much larger clone differs by one base, so this may be a read error. This chain links TRBV6-6 with TRBJ2-7; 8 bases match TRBD1. CDR1 and CDR2 (germline): MNHNY, SVGAGI (reference sequence). V dropped 6 bases and J dropped 0; count of bases not matched to a gene: 7. The length of the CDR3 is 15 residues. The CDR3 DNA reads as TGTGCCAGCAGCGGGGGACAGGTTAACTCCTACGAGCAGTACTTC. Its protein product is CASSGGQVNSYEQYF.

V usage is TRBV28 and J usage is TRBJ1-2; 11 positions match TRBD1. Looked up from germline, CDR1 is MDHEN and CDR2 is SYDVKM. The CDR3 extends over 15 amino acids. J lost 10 bases, V lost 3 bases, and 10 bases had no gene match. For the CDR3, the DNA is TGTGCCAGCAGTTTGGATGGACAGGGGGCGTCTTACTACACCTTC. This sequence encodes CASSLDGQGASYYTF.

Comments on this clonotype: A single base separates this from a much larger clone, so it may be a read error. The chain couples TRBV10-3 to TRBJ2-1; D is possibly TRBD2 (7 bases). Germline CDR1 and CDR2: ENHRY and SYGVKD. The CDR3 spans 12 residues. Here the CDR3 reads CVISGGGDEQFF. The CDR3 DNA reads TGTGTCATCAGTGGCGGGGGCGATGAGCAGTTCTTC.

The chain recombines TRBV7-2 with TRBJ2-3, with D perhaps matching TRBD2 (5 bases). Germline V gene data show CDR1 as SGHTA and CDR2 as FQGNSA. Trimming pared 0 bases from V and 1 base from J, leaving 8 bases between. This CDR3 comprises 15 residues. CDR3 sequence reads: CASSLAVARTDTQYF. In DNA, the CDR3 is TGTGCCAGCAGCTTAGCGGTAGCGCGCACAGATACGCAGTATTTT.

This clonotype was seen a handful of times. V usage is TRBV28 and J usage is TRBJ1-4; D is unresolved. Germline V gene lookup returns CDR1 MDHEN and CDR2 SYDVKM. This CDR3 comprises 12 residues. The ends were cut back, 8 bases at V and 0 bases at J, with 4 bases in the middle. The CDR3, as DNA: TGTGCCAGCGGGGCAACTAATGAAAAACTGTTTTTT. This gives the protein CASGATNEKLFF.

This sequence joins TRBV28 and TRBJ2-7, with 8 bases lining up with TRBD1. J was trimmed by 1 base and V by 2 bases; bases with no gene match: 7. CDR1 is MDHEN and CDR2 is SYDVKM in the germline V gene. This CDR3 spans 16 amino acids. DNA for the CDR3: TGTGCCAGCAGTTTAAGGTCTGGACAGGGATCCTACGAGCAGTACTTC. Translating gives CASSLRSGQGSYEQYF.

The count of this clonotype is one. This clone may be a read error of a much larger clone one base away. This sequence joins TRBV29-1 and TRBJ2-3, with D perhaps TRBD1 (6 bases). The CDR3 covers 13 residues. Trimming shortened V by 5 bases and J by 6 bases, and 15 bases separated the two germline ends. Germline loops: CDR1 SQVTM, CDR2 ANQGSEA. DNA of the CDR3: TGCAGCGTTACCCGACAGGCCGAGGATACGCAGTATTTT. Translating it yields CSVTRQAEDTQYF.

V and J are TRBV6-6 and TRBJ2-4; 10 bases are shared with TRBD1. The CDR3 is made up of 13 amino acids. Germline V CDR1 and CDR2: MNHNY, SVGAGI (reference sequence). Trimming removed 5 bases from V and 14 bases from J; junction bases left unmatched: 9. The DNA for the CDR3 is TGTGCCAGCAGTACGAGGACAGGGGGAAATGAGTACTTC. Translating gives CASSTRTGGNEYF.

This clonotype was detected many times. The chain employs TRBV6-5 and TRBJ2-3; TRBD1 matches 10 bases. Germline V gene lookup returns CDR1 MNHEY and CDR2 SVGAGI. This CDR3 has 15 amino acids. The V gene end was trimmed by 4 bases and the J gene end by 4 bases; junction bases not matched to a gene: 5. In nucleotides, the CDR3 is TGTGCCAGCAGTTCGGGACAGGGGAGGCCAGATACGCAGTATTTT. Translated, it gives CASSSGQGRPDTQYF.

As to this clonotype: The junction differs from germline at one of its ends, possibly a read error. This rearrangement joins TRBV10-1 to TRBJ2-3, with 12 positions matching TRBD2. The CDR3 totals 16 residues. The V gene's germline CDR1 is WNHNN and CDR2 SYGVQD (reference sequence). The CDR3 sequence is CVSSPLAGGGTDTQYF. The CDR3 region has the DNA TGCGTCAGCAGTCCGCTAGCGGGAGGGGGCACAGATACGCAGTATTTT.

To note about this clonotype: This sequence may be a read error, since a much larger clone differs from it by one base. This chain uses TRBV12-3 or TRBV12-4 with TRBJ1-1; no clear D gene. The CDR3 loop spans 13 amino acids. Trimming stripped 7 bases from V and 4 bases from J, with 13 bases between. Here the CDR3 reads CASKVPLGTEAFF. CDR3 in DNA: TGTGCCAGCAAAGTGCCCCTAGGCACTGAAGCTTTCTTT.

This clonotype showed up just once. The chain recombines TRBV11-2 with TRBJ1-1; no definite D call. The V end was cut by 3 bases, the J end by 1 base, with 15 bases between. CDR1 is SGHAT, CDR2 FQNNGV, per germline. The length of the CDR3 is 16 residues. The chain's CDR3 is CASSFHGVGRNTEAFF. CDR3 coding DNA: TGTGCCAGCAGCTTTCACGGGGTTGGACGGAACACTGAAGCTTTCTTT.

Comment on this clonotype: An end of the junction does not agree with germline; a read error may underlie this. J is TRBJ2-7 and V is TRBV30, with D unclear. The CDR3 is 12 amino acids. Germline V CDR1 and CDR2: GTSNPN, SVGIG (reference sequence). CDR3 coding DNA: TGTGACTGGAGTGCCAGCTCCTACGAGCAGTACTTC. This encodes CDWSASSYEQYF.

Note on this clonotype: A much larger clone lies one base from this, so it may be a read error. CDR3 nucleotides: TGTGCCATCAGTGACGGCTTTGGGACTTTCAATGAGCAGATCTTC. Protein product: CAISDGFGTFNEQIF. The V and J genes are TRBV10-3 and TRBJ2-1, with D possibly matching TRBD2 (6 bases). The CDR3 loop spans 15 amino acids. Germline CDR1 is ENHRY and CDR2 is SYGVKD.

This rearrangement joins TRBV5-4 to TRBJ2-2; tentative D call: TRBD2 (6 bases). Trimming shortened V by 1 base and J by 2 bases, and 9 bases separated the two germline ends. Germline loops: CDR1 SGHNT, CDR2 YYREEE (reference sequence). The CDR3 is 15 amino acids. CDR3 nucleotide sequence: TGTGCCAGCAGCTTGATGGCGGGAAACACCGGGGAGCTGTTTTTT. It codes for CASSLMAGNTGELFF.

The V and J genes are TRBV10-3 and TRBJ2-3; 7 bases are shared with TRBD2. Germline V CDR1 and CDR2: ENHRY, SYGVKD. The CDR3 has 15 amino acids. The V segment lost 10 bases and the J segment 3 bases; nucleotides outside the gene matches: 13. The CDR3 spells CATARQSGDTDTQYF. The CDR3 DNA reads as TGTGCCACCGCAAGACAGAGCGGGGATACAGATACGCAGTATTTT.

This clonotype came up a few times. A much bigger clone sits one base away, suggesting this may be a read error. The J gene is TRBJ2-2, the V gene TRBV4-2; weak D call: TRBD1 (5 bases). V gave up 0 bases and J gave up 7 bases, with 6 bases separating them. Germline V gene lookup returns CDR1 LGHNA and CDR2 YNFKEQ. This CDR3 comprises 13 residues. Here the CDR3 DNA reads TGTGCCAGCAGCCAAGAACAGGACGGGGAGCTGTTTTTT. It codes for CASSQEQDGELFF.

Details on this clonotype: This may be a read error, as it is one base from a much larger clone. J is TRBJ1-5 and V is TRBV12-3 or TRBV12-4; D is perhaps TRBD1 (6 bases). This CDR3 contains 16 residues. The V gene lost 3 bases and the J gene lost 2 bases, with 14 bases spanning the gap. DNA for the CDR3: TGTGCCAGCAGTTTGAGGGGGAGGGAGGGCAATCAGCCCCAGCATTTT. Translation: CASSLRGREGNQPQHF.

As for this clonotype: The CDR3 does not close with the conserved phenylalanine or tryptophan, likely indicating a read error. CDR3 residues: CASSFGDRETGELFL. CDR3 DNA sequence: TGCGCCAGCAGCTTCGGCGACAGGGAGACCGGGGAGCTGTTTCTT. This chain uses TRBV5-1 with TRBJ2-2, with 7 bases fitting TRBD1. Looked up from germline, CDR1 is SGHRS and CDR2 is YFSETQ. The CDR3 covers 15 residues. V dropped 2 bases and J dropped 5; count of bases not matched to a gene: 6.

To note about this clonotype: At one boundary the junction diverges from the germline segment, which might be a read error. The chain carries TRBV4-3 and TRBJ1-5; tentative D call: TRBD1 (6 bases). The germline V gene encodes CDR1 LGHNA and CDR2 YSLEER. The CDR3 is 15 residues long. CDR3 in amino acids: CVSSQDRNSNQPQHF. CDR3 nucleotides: TGCGTCAGCAGCCAAGACAGGAATAGCAATCAGCCCCAGCATTTT.

In the case of this clonotype: This could be a read error, since a much larger clone is one nucleotide away. The J gene is TRBJ2-3, the V gene TRBV6-1; D may be TRBD2 (5 bases). Germline V gives CDR1 MNHNS, CDR2 SASEGT. The CDR3 loop spans 15 amino acids. The CDR3 spells CVSSEAKGVSDTQYF. The CDR3 DNA reads as TGTGTCAGCAGTGAAGCGAAGGGAGTATCAGATACGCAGTATTTT.

The rearrangement links TRBV30 to TRBJ2-1; D ambiguous. The germline V and J ends were trimmed by 0 bases and 7 bases, with 4 bases remaining between them. The CDR3 sequence is 11 residues long. In germline, CDR1 is GTSNPN, CDR2 SVGIG (reference sequence). DNA for the CDR3: TGTGCCTGGAGTGTGTTGAATGAGCAGTTCTTC. It translates to CAWSVLNEQFF.